Sequencing of this T cell receptor beta chain was carried out in a study of T cells in Graves' hyperthyroidism and ophthalmopathy. Background on the study: Peripheral blood was secured at the point of initial diagnosis, before any treatment.

V was clipped by 4 bases and J by 6 bases; unmatched bases: 7. The CDR3 runs 14 residues. The germline V gene has CDR1 MNHEY and CDR2 SVGEGT. Amplification of TCR beta CDR3 regions was performed using RNA transcripts as template. During a first-round RT-PCR of the TCR CDR3, the HTBI primer set was used. In TCRdb, the multiplex PCR reads were re-called with MiXCR into one record per CDR3 protein. The table lists under 350,000 distinct CDR3 sequences, 10% to 15% of them singletons. This clonotype was found many times. Its target is unknown. Uncontrolled infection, other autoimmune disease, pregnancy or lactation led to exclusion. Study findings and constraints: Separation of ophthalmopathy from stable hyperthyroidism was achieved by a 13 V-J model. In the blood, most expanded thyroid clonotypes above 0.001 appeared as well.

The sequence was obtained from a woman in her 30s with Graves' hyperthyroidism that later progressed to Graves' ophthalmopathy. The chain recombines TRBV6-2 or TRBV6-3 with TRBJ2-3, with 7 nucleotides matching TRBD1. Sequenced: blood. The DNA for the CDR3 is TGTGCCAGCAGTTTAACAGGGGATTGGGATACGCAGTATTTT. Translated, it gives CASSLTGDWDTQYF.